This TCR beta chain was identified in a study of T cell repertoires and HLA-DP antigens. For the study at large: CD4+ T cells were cocultured with HeLa cells expressing HLA-DP. DNA input averaged approximately 220 ng in sorted CD137+CD4+ and about 1,200 ng in pre-culture CD4+. A couple of male donors and one female donor spanned ages 18-to-29 through 60-to-69. Study-wide points: Previously undetected clones averaged about 35% and 50% against the two alleles respectively.

This table comes from immunoSEQ multiplex PCR, and its TCRdb copy is limited to in-frame clones, with some not included. The sample has approximately 100,000 clones, approximately 86% seen once. Turning to this clone: The antigen is unknown.

The CDR3 runs to 14 residues. CDR1 and CDR2 (germline): GTSNPN, SVGIG (reference sequence). V dropped 2 bases and J dropped 12 bases, with 22 bases sitting between them. The sequence derives from a man aged 45-65 years in good health and CMV-seronegative. The chain links TRBV30 to TRBJ1-2, with D maybe TRBD1 (5 bases). Sequencing was performed on CD4+ T cells from PBMCs. The DNA of the CDR3 is TGTGCCTGGAGTAGCCTCCGACGACAGCGATGGGACACCTTC. Protein product: CAWSSLRRQRWDTF.